A selection of T cell receptor beta chains follows, all from one sample in a study of beta chain features in type 1 diabetes. Profiling relied on immunoSEQ multiplex PCR, and the TCRdb table lists in-frame clones only, not all of them. The sample records more than 250,000 clones, around 21% being singletons. Sequenced: naive CD4+ T cells from blood. These receptors all come from a woman aged 40 to 55 with type 1 diabetes. Both conserved end residues are part of each CDR3. The D gene is left open where the match is weak. Size tells how often a clone was seen (once, few, many) or the class of an expanded clone, and some rows leave it out.

j_call d_call clone_size v_call cdr3_nt cdr3_aa
TRBJ2-7 TRBD1 few TRBV18 TGTGCCAGCTCAACCGGACAGGAAACCTACGAGCAGTACTTC CASSTGQETYEQYF
TRBJ1-1 NA NA TRBV2 TGTGCCAGCAGTGGCTTCCCAGGGGAGGGGGCTGAAGCTTTCTTT CASSGFPGEGAEAFF
TRBJ2-3 TRBD1 NA TRBV29-1 TGCAGCGTGTCGGGACAGCTAAGCACAGATACGCAGTATTTT CSVSGQLSTDTQYF
TRBJ1-1 NA NA TRBV2 TGTGCCAGTTTACAGGACACTGAAGCTTTCTTT CASLQDTEAFF
TRBJ2-3 TRBD2 NA TRBV15 TGTGCCACCAGCAGAGTAGAGCTAGCGGGAGATACGCAGTATTTT CATSRVELAGDTQYF
TRBJ2-7 NA few TRBV29-1 TGCAGCGTTGAATCCCCGGGACATAGTTACGAGCAGTACTTC CSVESPGHSYEQYF
TRBJ2-1 NA NA TRBV7-3 TGTGCCAGCAGCTTTGCCGGTAGCCCGGAGCAGTTCTTC CASSFAGSPEQFF
TRBJ1-1 NA NA TRBV4-3 TGCGCCAGCAGCCAAGATTGGGCAGGAAGGACTGAAGCTTTCTTT CASSQDWAGRTEAFF
TRBJ1-1 NA NA TRBV7-3 TGTGCCAGCAGCCCCGGACAGTTAGGGGACACTGAAGCTTTCTTT CASSPGQLGDTEAFF
TRBJ1-1 NA NA TRBV4-1 TGCGCCAGCAGCCAAGCTGCTCGGACACGGAACACTGAAGCTTTCTTT CASSQAARTRNTEAFF
TRBJ2-5 NA NA TRBV28 TGTGCCAGCAGTCCCTGGACAGTTCTTCAAGAGACCCAGTACTTC CASSPWTVLQETQYF
TRBJ2-3 NA NA TRBV9 TGTGCCAGCAGCGTAGGGACAACCAGCACAGATACGCAGTATTTT CASSVGTTSTDTQYF
TRBJ2-7 NA NA TRBV4-3 TGCGCCAGCAGCCAAGCCCTAAACTACGAGCAGTACTTC CASSQALNYEQYF
TRBJ1-5 TRBD1 few TRBV7-2 TGTGCCAGCAGCACGGGACAGGGCAATCAGCCCCAGCATTTT CASSTGQGNQPQHF
TRBJ2-1 NA NA TRBV7-7 TGTGCTAGCAGTCCGCGGGTGGGCTCCTACAATGAGCAGTTCTTC CASSPRVGSYNEQFF
TRBJ1-1 TRBD1 few TRBV5-6 TGTGCCAGCAGCTTGCCCGGGGACAGGACCATGAACACTGAAGCTTTCTTT CASSLPGDRTMNTEAFF
TRBJ1-1 NA few TRBV28 TGTGCCAGCTTGGACAGTTTGAACACTGAAGCTTTCTTT CASLDSLNTEAFF
TRBJ2-7 NA NA TRBV28 TGTGCCAGCAGTGCCCCCGACAGCTACGAGCAGTACTTC CASSAPDSYEQYF
TRBJ1-1 TRBD1 NA TRBV2 TGTGCCAGTAAATTCGGACAGGGAGGAGGGCAGGGTGAAGCTTTCTTT CASKFGQGGGQGEAFF
TRBJ2-2 TRBD2 NA TRBV7-2 TGTGCCAGCAGCTTAAGGTCGGGAGGGATCGGGGAGCTGTTTTTT CASSLRSGGIGELFF
TRBJ2-7 TRBD2 few TRBV28 TGTGCCAGCAGTAGCGGGAGGGTCCCCTACGAGCAGTACTTC CASSSGRVPYEQYF
TRBJ2-1 NA few TRBV30 TGTGCCTGGGACATAGGCGCTTCCTACAATGAGCAGTTCTTC CAWDIGASYNEQFF